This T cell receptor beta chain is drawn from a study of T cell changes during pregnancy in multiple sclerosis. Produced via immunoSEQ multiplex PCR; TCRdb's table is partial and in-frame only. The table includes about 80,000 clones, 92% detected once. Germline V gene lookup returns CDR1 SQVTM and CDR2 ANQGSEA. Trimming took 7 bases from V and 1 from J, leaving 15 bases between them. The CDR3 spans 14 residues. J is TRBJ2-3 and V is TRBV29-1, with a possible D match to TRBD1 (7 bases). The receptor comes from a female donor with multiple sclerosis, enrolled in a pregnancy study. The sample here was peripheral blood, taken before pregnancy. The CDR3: CSGRQGLGTDTQYF. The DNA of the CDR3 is TGCAGCGGTCGACAGGGACTGGGCACAGATACGCAGTATTTT.